The 16 T cell receptor beta chains below come from one sample, sequenced in a study of T cell responses to AZD1222 COVID-19 vaccine. Only in-frame clones appear in the TCRdb table, and some are missing; sequencing was by immunoSEQ multiplex PCR. The table lists approximately 150,000 clones, under 95% of them singletons, with approximately 5% in the top ten. The specimen was peripheral blood, collected on day 0 of AZD1222 vaccination. The receptors come from an adult in good health.

This chain uses TRBV6-5 with TRBJ1-1, with D perhaps TRBD1 (5 bases). Trimming took off 6 bases at V and 6 bases at J, with 14 bases between the two ends. The CDR3 is made up of 13 amino acids. CDR1 and CDR2 from the germline V gene are MNHEY and SVGAGI. The CDR3 sequence is CASRTIRASEAFF. CDR3 in DNA: TGTGCCAGCAGGACTATCAGGGCTTCTGAAGCTTTCTTT.

This clone was seen once. CDR3 sequence: CASSRTSGREQYF. The CDR3 DNA reads TGTGCCAGCAGTAGGACTAGCGGGAGGGAGCAGTACTTC. The V gene is TRBV27, the J gene TRBJ2-7; 14 bases map to TRBD2. Looked up from germline, CDR1 is MNHEY and CDR2 is SMNVEV (reference sequence). J lost 7 bases, V lost 5 bases, and 1 base had no gene match. The CDR3 totals 13 residues.

The chain couples TRBV6-6 to TRBJ1-1; TRBD1 matches at 8 bases. Germline V CDR1 and CDR2: MNHNY, SVGAGI (reference sequence). This CDR3 spans 14 amino acids. J gave up 3 bases and V 4 bases, and 4 bases lay outside the gene matches. The CDR3 spells CASSFDRGDTEAFF. The CDR3, as DNA: TGTGCCAGCAGTTTCGACAGGGGAGACACTGAAGCTTTCTTT.

J is TRBJ1-6 and V is TRBV19; 8 bases match TRBD1. Germline CDR1 LNHDA, CDR2 SQIVND (reference sequence). V shed 10 bases and J 9 bases; nucleotides not matched to a gene: 14. The CDR3 runs 15 residues. CDR3 sequence reads: CATPTKDRASSPLHF. The CDR3 nucleotides are TGTGCCACCCCAACTAAGGACAGGGCAAGTTCACCCCTCCACTTT. Looking up the rest from reference TRBV19 and TRBJ1-6 gives the full variable domain: DGGITQSPKYLFRKEGQNVTLSCEQNLNHDAMYWYRQDPGQGLRLIYYSQIVNDFQKGDIAEGYSVSREKKESFPLTVTSAQKNPTAFYLCATPTKDRASSPLHFGNGTRLTVT.

The gene calls are TRBV12-2 and TRBJ2-1; no check of the table's D call, TRBD2, against the DNA was made. TRBV12-2 is a pseudogene. The CDR3 length is 15 residues. Here the CDR3 DNA reads TGTGCAAGTCGCCTCGGACTAAAAGGCCGCCATGAGCAGTTCTTC. Translating it yields CASRLGLKGRHEQFF.

The genes are TRBV7-9 and TRBJ2-1, with D possibly matching TRBD2 (5 bases). The CDR3 loop spans 13 amino acids. The V gene lost 3 bases and the J gene lost 3 bases, with 6 bases spanning the gap. CDR1 and CDR2 (germline): SEHNR, FQNEAQ (reference sequence). DNA for the CDR3: TGTGCCAGCAGCTTCGGGGACTACAATGAGCAGTTCTTC. This sequence encodes CASSFGDYNEQFF.

V and J are TRBV5-1 and TRBJ1-3; weak D call: TRBD1 (5 bases). The germline gives CDR1 SGHRS, CDR2 YFSETQ. Between the trimmed V and J ends, which lost 6 bases and 4 bases, there was a span of 26 bases. CDR3 length equals 18 residues. The CDR3 is CASTPEGPALSPGNTIYF. CDR3 DNA sequence: TGCGCCAGCACCCCCGAGGGGCCAGCCTTAAGTCCGGGAAACACCATATATTTT.

The J gene is TRBJ2-3, the V gene TRBV6-5, with TRBD2 matching over 11 bases. The CDR3 is 15 residues long. Germline CDR1 is MNHEY and CDR2 is SVGAGI. V lost 8 bases and J lost 1; bases outside the gene matches: 5. CDR3 sequence (DNA): TGTGCCAGCGCGCCACTAGCGGGAGGCACAGATACGCAGTATTTT. Residues: CASAPLAGGTDTQYF.

The sample holds a few counts of this clone. The rearrangement links TRBV7-9 to TRBJ2-7; D is ambiguous. CDR3 length: 13 residues. Deletions cut 4 bases from V and 3 bases from J, with 10 bases between. Germline V lookup: CDR1 SEHNR, CDR2 FQNEAQ (reference sequence). This CDR3 is CASSSGRGYEQYF. For the CDR3, the DNA is TGTGCCAGCAGCTCCGGCAGAGGCTACGAGCAGTACTTC.

This chain links TRBV6-6 with TRBJ2-1, with 12 bases fitting TRBD2. V was pared by 5 bases and J by 0 bases, with 5 bases of the junction left unmatched. The CDR3 is 17 amino acids. Germline V CDR1 and CDR2: MNHNY, SVGAGI (reference sequence). In nucleotides, the CDR3 is TGTGCCAGCAGTCCATGGACTAGCGGGATCTCCTACAATGAGCAGTTCTTC. Amino acids: CASSPWTSGISYNEQFF.

Concerning this clone itself: This same CDR3 is encoded by further DNA sequences in the sample. The rearrangement joins TRBV6-5 to TRBJ1-5; the D is unclear. The V gene's germline CDR1 is MNHEY and CDR2 SVGAGI. The germline V and J ends were trimmed by 5 bases and 2 bases, with 7 bases remaining between them. This CDR3 has 13 amino acids. The CDR3, as DNA: TGTGCCAGCAGTCGGGGTGGCAATCAGCCCCAGCATTTT. Its translation is CASSRGGNQPQHF.

V gene TRBV6-5 combines with J gene TRBJ2-7; 7 bases are shared with TRBD1. CDR1 and CDR2 from the germline V gene are MNHEY and SVGAGI. Trimming cost V 6 bases and J 0 bases; bases outside gene matches: 8. The CDR3 loop spans 15 amino acids. CDR3 DNA: TGTGCCAGCAGGGCCGGGACAGCGAGCTCCTACGAGCAGTACTTC. This encodes CASRAGTASSYEQYF.

The chain couples TRBV7-9 to TRBJ1-1, with a weak D call TRBD1 (5 bases). The CDR3 has 14 amino acids. The ends were cut back, 5 bases at V and 5 bases at J, with 15 bases in the middle. Germline assignment: CDR1 SEHNR and CDR2 FQNEAQ (reference sequence). CDR3 residues: CASSILGVRTEAFF. The CDR3 DNA is TGTGCCAGCAGCATACTGGGGGTCAGGACTGAAGCTTTCTTT.

The chain has TRBV4-3 and TRBJ2-1; 7 bases are shared with TRBD1. The germline gives CDR1 LGHNA, CDR2 YSLEER. The CDR3 is 15 amino acids. V lost 4 bases and J lost 2; bases outside the gene matches: 5. DNA for the CDR3: TGCGCCAGCAGCCTCTACAGGGGCGCCTACAATGAGCAGTTCTTC. It yields the protein CASSLYRGAYNEQFF.

V usage is TRBV18 and J usage is TRBJ1-4; the D is unclear. The V end was cut by 4 bases, the J end by 3 bases, with 21 bases between. Germline-derived CDR1 and CDR2 are KGHSH and LQKENI. The CDR3 is made up of 18 amino acids. The CDR3 reads CASSHSPKLHAPNEKLFF. The CDR3, as DNA: TGTGCCAGCTCACACTCCCCCAAACTACATGCGCCTAATGAAAAACTGTTTTTT. Filled out from reference TRBV18 and TRBJ1-4, the complete variable domain reads NAGVMQNPRHLVRRRGQEARLRCSPMKGHSHVYWYRQLPEEGLKFMVYLQKENIIDESGMPKERFSAEFPKEGPSILRIQQVVRGDSAAYFCASSHSPKLHAPNEKLFFGSGTQLSVL.

The chain joins TRBV6-5 to TRBJ2-3, with D possibly being TRBD2 (5 bases). Germline V lookup: CDR1 MNHEY, CDR2 SVGAGI. V lost 11 bases and J lost 6, with 21 bases in between. This CDR3 comprises 14 residues. CDR3 sequence (DNA): TGTGCCGCGCGGGTAGGGCAAGCGTCCGATACGCAGTATTTT. Amino acid sequence: CAARVGQASDTQYF.